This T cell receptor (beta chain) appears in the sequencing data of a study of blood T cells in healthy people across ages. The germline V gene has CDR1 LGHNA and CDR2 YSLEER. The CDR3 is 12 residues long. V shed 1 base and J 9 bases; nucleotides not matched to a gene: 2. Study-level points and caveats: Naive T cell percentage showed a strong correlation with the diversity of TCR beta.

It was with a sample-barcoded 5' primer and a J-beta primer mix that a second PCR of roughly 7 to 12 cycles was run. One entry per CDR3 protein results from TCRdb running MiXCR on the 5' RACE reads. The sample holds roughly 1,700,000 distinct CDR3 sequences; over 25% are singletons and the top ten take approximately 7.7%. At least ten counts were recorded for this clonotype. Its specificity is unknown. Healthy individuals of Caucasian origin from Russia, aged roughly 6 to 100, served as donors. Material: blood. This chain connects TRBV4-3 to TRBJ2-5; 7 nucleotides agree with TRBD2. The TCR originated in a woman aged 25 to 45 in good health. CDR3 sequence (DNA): TGCGCCAGCAGCCAAGGCGGGGGTTCCCAGTACTTC. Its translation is CASSQGGGSQYF.